This T cell receptor beta chain was documented in a study of radiation and T cells in renal cell carcinoma. This CDR3 spans 13 amino acids. V was shortened by 2 bases and J by 6 bases, with 11 bases between the two germline ends. Germline lookup yields CDR1 MNHNS and CDR2 SASEGT. Treatment reported: treatment-naive control, cytoreductive nephrectomy. This clone appeared a few times. Method: immunoSEQ multiplex PCR; TCRdb's copy keeps in-frame clones and lacks some. The table lists over 9,500 clones, less than 70% of them singletons. The source was tumor tissue, collected from a patient whose treatment was nephrectomy without radiotherapy. The chain carries TRBV6-1 and TRBJ2-7; tentative D call: TRBD1 (6 bases). This clonotype originated in a woman of 80 years or more with renal cell carcinoma. CDR3 loop: CASSEQGSGEQYF. Written as DNA, the CDR3 is TGTGCCAGCAGTGAACAGGGGTCAGGCGAGCAGTACTTC.